A single sample is the source of the 10 T cell receptor beta chains below, sequenced in a study of T cells in Graves' hyperthyroidism and ophthalmopathy. TCR beta CDR3 regions were amplified from RNA transcripts. The HTBI primer set was used in a first-round RT-PCR of the TCR CDR3. TCRdb analysed the multiplex PCR reads with MiXCR anew, one entry per CDR3 protein. The table has 600,000 to 700,000 distinct CDR3 sequences, 14% to 15% seen once. What was sequenced was blood. All receptors come from a woman between 40 and 55 years old with Graves' ophthalmopathy.

In its sample, this clonotype was seen many times. V gene TRBV28 combines with J gene TRBJ1-2; 7 positions match TRBD1. The CDR3 runs 15 residues. CDR1 MDHEN and CDR2 SYDVKM come from the germline V gene. The ends lost 11 bases at V and 0 bases at J; junction bases unmatched: 12. The CDR3: CALRGDRATNYGYTF. In DNA, the CDR3 is TGTGCCTTACGGGGAGACAGGGCCACTAACTATGGCTACACCTTC.

This clonotype was detected ten times or more. J is TRBJ2-5 and V is TRBV6-1; D is unresolved. V was cut by 11 bases and J by 5 bases, with 9 bases left in between. The germline gives CDR1 MNHNS, CDR2 SASEGT. The CDR3 runs to 10 residues. The CDR3 region is CALSAETQYF. For the CDR3, the DNA is TGTGCCCTATCAGCCGAGACCCAGTACTTC.

The chain uses TRBV12-3 or TRBV12-4 and TRBJ2-7; the D is unclear. V lost 3 bases, J lost 0 bases, and 9 bases lay in between. The CDR3 consists of 14 residues. This CDR3 is CASSLLALSYEQYF. The CDR3 DNA sequence: TGTGCCAGCAGTTTGCTGGCCCTCTCCTACGAGCAGTACTTC.

This clonotype has more than one count but fewer than ten. This chain uses TRBV12-3 or TRBV12-4 with TRBJ2-2; the match to TRBD2 covers 12 bases. This CDR3 spans 16 amino acids. V lost 3 bases to trimming and J lost 9 bases; unmatched junction nucleotides: 8. CDR3 coding DNA: TGTGCCAGCAGTTTCCCTGGACTAGCGGGGACCAGGGAGCTGTTTTTT. It encodes CASSFPGLAGTRELFF.

This clonotype was observed at least ten times. The genes are TRBV12-5 and TRBJ2-7; D unresolved. CDR3 length: 15 residues. With 4 bases removed from V and 3 bases from J, the gap between germline ends came to 16 bases. The germline V gene encodes CDR1 LGHNT and CDR2 FRNRAP. CDR3 sequence: CASGSSITGYYEQYF. The CDR3 DNA sequence: TGTGCTAGTGGTTCGTCGATCACCGGGTACTACGAGCAGTACTTC.

This clonotype was seen a handful of times. At one end, the junction sequence differs from germline, possibly due to a read error. The chain has TRBV20-1 and TRBJ2-3; 7 bases fit TRBD2. Germline-derived CDR1 and CDR2 are DFQATT and SNEGSKA (reference sequence). The CDR3 totals 16 residues. The CDR3 protein is CSARDWGEGPGDTQYF. The CDR3 DNA sequence: TGCAGTGCTAGAGATTGGGGGGAGGGCCCGGGGGATACGCAATATTTT.

This clonotype was recorded many times. As DNA, the CDR3 is TGCGCCAGCAGCTTGGCTCGGGGTACCTCTAGCGGACGCGCGAGGACCGGGGAGCTGTTTTTT. Its protein product is CASSLARGTSSGRARTGELFF. V gene TRBV5-1 combines with J gene TRBJ2-2; 7 bases fit TRBD2. Germline CDR1 is SGHRS and CDR2 is YFSETQ. This CDR3 contains 21 residues. V lost 0 bases to trimming and J lost 5 bases; unmatched junction nucleotides: 22.

This clonotype showed up many times. The chain joins TRBV27 to TRBJ2-7; D might be TRBD2 (6 bases). Germline V CDR1 and CDR2: MNHEY, SMNVEV (reference sequence). V was shortened by 5 bases and J by 2 bases, with 16 bases between the two germline ends. This CDR3 region has 15 residues. This chain's CDR3 is CASSPAGLTTYEQYF. The DNA of the CDR3 is TGTGCCAGCAGTCCGGCGGGACTCACAACCTACGAGCAGTACTTC.

This clonotype was observed at least ten times. The chain links TRBV2 to TRBJ2-7, with a tentative D call TRBD2 (5 bases). CDR1 SNHLY and CDR2 FYNNEI come from the germline V gene. The CDR3 consists of 11 residues. V lost 2 bases to trimming and J lost 12 bases, with 11 bases between them. The CDR3, as DNA: TGTGCCAGCAGTGAACCGGGAAATAGGTACTTC. Translation: CASSEPGNRYF.

There are many counts of this clonotype. V and J are TRBV28 and TRBJ2-7, with D unresolved. Germline-derived CDR1 and CDR2 are MDHEN and SYDVKM. The V and J ends lost 7 bases and 1 base respectively, with 11 bases between them. The CDR3 is made up of 13 amino acids. CDR3 DNA: TGTGCCAGCACCCTGGGTAGATCCTACGAGCAGTACTTC. Protein: CASTLGRSYEQYF.